This T cell receptor (beta chain) was sequenced during a study of T-cell reconstitution after alpha-beta-depleted transplantation in children. Study-level results: Several hundred graft clones that had expanded were reportedly the source of alpha-beta T cells about two months after transplant. From newly produced T cells came most of the T-cell counts and diversity one year after transplant.

The CDR3 loop spans 13 amino acids. Trimming cost V 4 bases and J 6 bases; bases outside gene matches: 6. Germline values: CDR1 SGDLS, CDR2 YYNGEE. Preparation of the TCRbeta library used unique molecular identifiers. TCRdb processed the PCR reads anew with MiXCR; each CDR3 protein has one entry. The sample includes tens of thousands of distinct CDR3 sequences, under 6.5% seen only once; the top ten take around 31%. This clonotype was detected many times. The antigen is undetermined. The sequencing here drew on PBMCs, mostly from graft donor cells, taken 60 days after TCRalphabeta/CD19-depleted stem cell transplant. The chain joins TRBV9 to TRBJ1-2, with 7 nucleotides matching TRBD1. The sequence was obtained from a female patient aged 2-10 years who had a stem cell transplant for aplastic anemia, so the T cells may come from the graft donor. The CDR3 reads CASSTRGRHGYTF. The CDR3 nucleotides read TGTGCCAGCAGCACTAGGGGGCGTCATGGCTACACCTTC. Using reference TRBV9 and TRBJ1-2 for the parts outside the CDR3, the full variable domain is DSGVTQTPKHLITATGQRVTLRCSPRSGDLSVYWYQQSLDQGLQFLIQYYNGEERAKGNILERFSAQQFPDLHSELNLSSLELGDSALYFCASSTRGRHGYTFGSGTRLTVV.